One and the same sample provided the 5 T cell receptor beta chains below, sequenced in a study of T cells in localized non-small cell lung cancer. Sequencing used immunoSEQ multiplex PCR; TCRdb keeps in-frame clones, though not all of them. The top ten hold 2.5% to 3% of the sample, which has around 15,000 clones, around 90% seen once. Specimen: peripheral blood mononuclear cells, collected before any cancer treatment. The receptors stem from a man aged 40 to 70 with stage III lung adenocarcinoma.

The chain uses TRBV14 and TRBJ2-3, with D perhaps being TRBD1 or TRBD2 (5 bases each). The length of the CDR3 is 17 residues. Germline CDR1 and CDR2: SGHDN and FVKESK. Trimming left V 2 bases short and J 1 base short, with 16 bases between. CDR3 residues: CASSQPGWGPRTDTQYF. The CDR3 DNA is TGTGCCAGCAGCCAACCGGGGTGGGGACCTCGCACAGATACGCAGTATTTT.

Here the CDR3 DNA reads TGTGCCAGCAGCCCACAGTTCGGTAGGGGCGGGGAGCAGTACTTC. Translation: CASSPQFGRGGEQYF. V gene TRBV7-2 combines with J gene TRBJ2-7, with D tentatively TRBD1 or TRBD2 (5 bases each). The CDR3 is 15 amino acids. V was cut by 5 bases and J by 7 bases, with 21 bases left in between. In germline, CDR1 is SGHTA, CDR2 FQGNSA.

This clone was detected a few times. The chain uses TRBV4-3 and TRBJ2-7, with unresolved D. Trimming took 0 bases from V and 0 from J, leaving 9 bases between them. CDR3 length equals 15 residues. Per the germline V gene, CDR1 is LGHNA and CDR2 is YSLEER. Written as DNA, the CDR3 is TGCGCCAGCAGCCAAGACGGGCAGTCCTCCTACGAGCAGTACTTC. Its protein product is CASSQDGQSSYEQYF.

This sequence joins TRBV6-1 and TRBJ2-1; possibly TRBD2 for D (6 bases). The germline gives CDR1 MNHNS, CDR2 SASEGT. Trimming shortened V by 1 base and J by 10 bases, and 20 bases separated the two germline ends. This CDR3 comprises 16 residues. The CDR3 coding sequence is TGTGCCAGCAGTGAAGAAGGGACGGGGGTGTCCGTCGAGCAGTTCTTC. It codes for CASSEEGTGVSVEQFF.

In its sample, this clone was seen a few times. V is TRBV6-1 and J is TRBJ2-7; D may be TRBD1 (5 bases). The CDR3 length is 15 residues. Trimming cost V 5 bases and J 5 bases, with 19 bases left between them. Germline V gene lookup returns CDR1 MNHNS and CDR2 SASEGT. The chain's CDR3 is CASSIRQKIGDEQYF. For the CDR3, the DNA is TGTGCCAGCAGTATTAGACAGAAAATAGGTGACGAGCAGTACTTC.